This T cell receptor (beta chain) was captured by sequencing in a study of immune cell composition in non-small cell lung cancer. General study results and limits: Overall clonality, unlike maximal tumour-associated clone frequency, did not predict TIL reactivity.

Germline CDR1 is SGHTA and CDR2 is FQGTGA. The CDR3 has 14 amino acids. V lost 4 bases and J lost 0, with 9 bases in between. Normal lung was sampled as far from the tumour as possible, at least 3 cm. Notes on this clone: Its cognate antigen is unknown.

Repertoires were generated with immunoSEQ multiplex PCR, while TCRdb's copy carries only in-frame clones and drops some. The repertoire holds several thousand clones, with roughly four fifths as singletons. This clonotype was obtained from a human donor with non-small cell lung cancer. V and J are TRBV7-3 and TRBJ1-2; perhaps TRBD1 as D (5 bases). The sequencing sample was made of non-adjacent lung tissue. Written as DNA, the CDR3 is TGTGCCAGCAGCTCCGGGGCAACTAACTATGGCTACACCTTC. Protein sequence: CASSSGATNYGYTF.